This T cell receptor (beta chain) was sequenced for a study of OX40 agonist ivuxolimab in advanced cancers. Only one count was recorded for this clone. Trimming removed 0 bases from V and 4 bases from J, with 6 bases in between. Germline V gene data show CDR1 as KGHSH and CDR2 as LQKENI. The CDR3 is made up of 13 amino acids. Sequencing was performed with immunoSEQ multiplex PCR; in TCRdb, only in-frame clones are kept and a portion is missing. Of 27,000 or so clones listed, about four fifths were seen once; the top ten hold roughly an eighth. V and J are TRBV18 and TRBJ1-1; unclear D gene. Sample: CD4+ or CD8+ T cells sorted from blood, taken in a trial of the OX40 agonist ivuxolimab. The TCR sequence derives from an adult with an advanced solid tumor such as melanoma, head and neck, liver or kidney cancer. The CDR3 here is CASSPPWGTEAFF. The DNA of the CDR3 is TGTGCCAGCTCACCACCGTGGGGCACTGAAGCTTTCTTT.